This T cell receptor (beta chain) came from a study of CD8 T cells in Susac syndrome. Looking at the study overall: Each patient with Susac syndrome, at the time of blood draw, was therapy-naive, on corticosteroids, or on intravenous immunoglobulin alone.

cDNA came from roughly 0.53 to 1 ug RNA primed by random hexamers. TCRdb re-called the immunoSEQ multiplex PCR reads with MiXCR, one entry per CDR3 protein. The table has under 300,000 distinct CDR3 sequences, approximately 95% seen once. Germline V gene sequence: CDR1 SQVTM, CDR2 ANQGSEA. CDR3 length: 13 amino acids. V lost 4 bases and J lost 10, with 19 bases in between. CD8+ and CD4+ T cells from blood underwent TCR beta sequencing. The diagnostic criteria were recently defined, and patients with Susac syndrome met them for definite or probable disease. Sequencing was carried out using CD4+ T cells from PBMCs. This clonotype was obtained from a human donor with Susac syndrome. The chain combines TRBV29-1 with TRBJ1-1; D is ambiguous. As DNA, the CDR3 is TGCAGCGTTGCCCAGGAGGTGGTTAATGGAGCTTTCTTT. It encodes CSVAQEVVNGAFF. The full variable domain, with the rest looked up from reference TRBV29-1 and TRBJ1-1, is SAVISQKPSRDICQRGTSLTIQCQVDSQVTMMFWYRQQPGQSLTLIATANQGSEATYESGFVIDKFPISRPNLTFSTLTVSNMSPEDSSIYLCSVAQEVVNGAFFGQGTRLTVV.